The present T cell receptor beta chain was sequenced within a study of CD8+ T cells in alopecia areata (dated by TCRdb to 2016 to 2019). Study-wide context: Treated patients were enrolled in an open-label pilot trial of oral tofacitinib, 5 to 10 mg twice daily, for moderate-to-severe alopecia areata. Biopsies were taken from tofacitinib-treated patients at baseline and at 4 and 24 weeks of treatment, and a later scalp biopsy was taken in several of the tofacitinib-treated patients. Amplification of TCRbeta CDR3 regions was done by immunoSEQ multiplex PCR using 35 Vbeta forward primers and 13 Jbeta reverse primers. Tofacitinib was administered for 6 to 18 months, and 6 months of follow-up off drug were then conducted to assess delayed response and recurrence. The SALT score, which quantifies the percentage of affected scalp surface area, was used to measure disease severity in treated patients. Scalp clonality was compared among normal scalp (n=4), patchy alopecia areata scalp (n=8), and alopecia totalis/universalis scalp (n=8). To study T cell clonal expansion in alopecia areata, the researchers applied high-throughput TCRbeta sequencing to both the C3H/HeJ mouse model and human patients. RNA was extracted with the PAXgene miRNA kit for fixed scalp, the miRNeasy kit for PBMCs, and the RNeasy kit for mouse skin. Scalp tissue and sorted CD4+ and CD8+ peripheral blood T cells from patchy and totalis/universalis alopecia areata patients and from healthy controls were covered by human TCRbeta sequencing.

Taken with the paper, the label for time point translates to: about 5 months on oral tofacitinib. The sample's treatment or condition label, decoded: oral pan-JAK inhibitor, 5-10 mg twice daily. Lesional scalp punch biopsies and peripheral blood were obtained from alopecia areata patients. After PBMCs were isolated by density centrifugation and stained for CD3, CD4 and CD8, a FACSAria was used to sort CD4+ and CD8+ T cells. Receptor libraries were prepared by the immunoSEQ multiplex PCR assay. For TCR sequencing, RNA was extracted from every sample and reverse transcribed into cDNA to serve as template. SuperScript III was used for first-strand cDNA synthesis, primed with a 2:1 mix of oligo-dT and random hexamers. A synthetic immune receptor repertoire was used to measure amplification bias, and any remaining bias was corrected computationally. As for the original processing: Raw reads were preprocessed to remove errors, and CDR3 was defined by IMGT conventions from the conserved cysteine to phenylalanine. Clonality was computed by normalizing Shannon entropy by log2 of the number of productive unique TCRs and subtracting the result from 1. CD4 or CD8 identity of scalp clones was inferred by cross-referencing scalp TCRbeta sequences with sorted blood CD4 and CD8 repertoires. As stored in TCRdb, this immuneACCESS dataset retains in-frame rearrangements with V and J assigned. A fraction of the clones does not appear; measured against another copy, unresolved V genes explain less than half of the discrepancy, and the remainder lacks a known reason. Clonal size and the V and J genes are those of that table, whereas D and trimming came from the DNA. For this sample the table gives some 80,000 clones, of which approximately 70% were detected only once. The top ten constitute 20% to 30% of the sample.

This clone was counted once. What this receptor recognizes is not known. No much larger clonotype is one base removed from it; base qualities were not supplied. CDR1 SGHNT and CDR2 YYREEE are derived from the germline V gene (reference sequence). V loses 4 bases, J loses 5 bases, and the germline ends lie 10 bases apart. The CDR3 goes from the cysteine to the phenylalanine over 13 residues. Here the CDR3 DNA is all that survives: 39 bases in frame from base 1. General study outcomes and caveats: Unlike mouse skin, where gammadelta T cells dominate, normal human skin contains resident alphabeta T cells that get sequenced too, which complicates analysis of the scalp TCR repertoire. Tofacitinib significantly lowered scalp clonality and the number of expanded CD8+ clones among the top 100 scalp clones. Because the treated cohort was small and included a single nonresponder, larger studies are needed to assess links between baseline CD8+ expansion and response. Many expanded lesional clones were found to persist in scalp and blood during tofacitinib treatment, and relapse after treatment cessation may be partly explained by this persistence. Compared with normal scalp, lesional scalp, particularly in alopecia totalis/universalis, had higher clonality and more expanded CD8+ clones, which suggests antigenic drive. Shared TCR sequences between patients were less evident than in mice, which may be partly attributable to HLA diversity in the patient population.

This TCR was recovered from a human donor with alopecia areata. The chain employs TRBV5-4 and TRBJ2-1; the D region is possibly TRBD1 or TRBD2, each matching across 5 bases. The starting material was CD8+ T cells sorted from blood, obtained at week 24, from a patient treated with tofacitinib. The nucleotide sequence is given as TGTGCCAGCAGCGGGACCATGGACAATGAGCAGTTCTTC. This yields the protein CASSGTMDNEQFF.